This T cell receptor (beta chain) was observed in a study of PD-L1 blockade in urothelial cancer. Whole-study results and caveats: By 3 weeks, tumor-associated blood clones had expanded more in durable-benefit patients.

Here immunoSEQ multiplex PCR was the method, and the copy in TCRdb shows in-frame clones only, minus some. This repertoire shows 45,000 to 50,000 clones, roughly 80% found once; its top ten account for around 10%. The time point: peripheral blood 6 weeks after treatment start. This clone was counted once. Its specificity is unknown. The TCR sequence derives from a man between 70 and 80 years old with urothelial cancer. Here the sequenced sample was PBMCs, taken around atezolizumab (anti-PD-L1) treatment.

The CDR3 DNA is TGTGCCAGCAGCGTAGCTCAGACTAGCGGCCTCACAGATACGCAGTATTTT. Protein product: CASSVAQTSGLTDTQYF. The V gene is TRBV9, the J gene TRBJ2-3; 9 bases are shared with TRBD2. The CDR3 is 17 amino acids. Trimming removed 0 bases from V and 2 bases from J; junction bases left unmatched: 7. The germline gives CDR1 SGDLS, CDR2 YYNGEE.